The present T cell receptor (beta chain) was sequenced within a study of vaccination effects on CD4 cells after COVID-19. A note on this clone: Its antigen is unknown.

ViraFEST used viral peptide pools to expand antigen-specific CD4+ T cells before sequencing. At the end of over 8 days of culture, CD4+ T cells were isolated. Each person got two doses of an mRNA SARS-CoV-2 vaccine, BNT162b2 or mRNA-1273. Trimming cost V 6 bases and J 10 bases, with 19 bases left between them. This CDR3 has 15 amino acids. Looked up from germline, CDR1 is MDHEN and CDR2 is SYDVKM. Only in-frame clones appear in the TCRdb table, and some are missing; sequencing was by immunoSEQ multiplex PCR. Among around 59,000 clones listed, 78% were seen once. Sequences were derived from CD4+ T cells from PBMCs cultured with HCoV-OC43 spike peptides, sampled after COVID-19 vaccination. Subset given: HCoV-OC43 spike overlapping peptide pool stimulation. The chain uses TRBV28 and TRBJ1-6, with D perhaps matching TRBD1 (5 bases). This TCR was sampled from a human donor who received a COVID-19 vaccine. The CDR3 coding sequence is TGTGCCAGCAGCTTACCGGGCCAGGGCCGCTCACCCCTCCACTTT. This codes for CASSLPGQGRSPLHF.